The 9 T cell receptor beta chains in this list originate from one sample, sequenced in a study of CD8 T cells in Susac syndrome. A quantity of about 0.5 to 1 ug RNA underwent reverse transcription using random hexamers. TCRdb used MiXCR to reprocess the immunoSEQ multiplex PCR reads, holding one entry per CDR3 protein. Found here are about 120,000 distinct CDR3 sequences, around 94% of them singletons; the top ten hold over 0.2%. The sequenced material came from CD8+ T cells from PBMCs. These receptors originate from a human donor with Susac syndrome.

This chain connects TRBV20-1 to TRBJ2-5; 9 nucleotides agree with TRBD1. CDR3 length: 16 residues. Germline assignment: CDR1 DFQATT and CDR2 SNEGSKA (reference sequence). Trimming took 5 bases from V and 1 from J; bases not matched to a gene: 11. The CDR3 protein is CSASTGTGWTQETQYF. The CDR3 bases are TGCAGTGCTTCTACCGGGACAGGGTGGACCCAAGAGACCCAGTACTTC.

The chain recombines TRBV9 with TRBJ2-7, with D perhaps being TRBD1 or TRBD2 (6 bases each). V dropped 3 bases and J dropped 5 bases, with 18 bases sitting between them. The germline CDR1 and CDR2 sequences are SGDLS and YYNGEE. CDR3 size: 15 residues. The CDR3 here is CASSEGGGLLDEQYF. The CDR3 nucleotides are TGTGCCAGCAGCGAGGGGGGTGGATTGTTAGACGAGCAGTACTTC.

The chain is built from TRBV6-5 and TRBJ2-2, with D unclear. The V end lost 6 bases, the J end lost 1 base, and 9 bases lay between the germline ends. Germline CDR1 reads MNHEY; CDR2 reads SVGAGI. CDR3 length: 14 amino acids. CDR3 bases: TGTGCCAGCAGCAATGGGCTGAACACCGGGGAGCTGTTTTTT. Translating gives CASSNGLNTGELFF.

The chain links TRBV5-6 to TRBJ2-3; tentatively, D is TRBD2 (5 bases). The CDR3 runs 14 residues. The V end lost 3 bases, the J end lost 4 bases, and 12 bases lay between the germline ends. The germline CDR1 and CDR2 sequences are SGHDT and YYEEEE. The CDR3 DNA reads TGTGCCAGCAGCTACGGCGGGTGGGCAGATACGCAGTATTTT. This translates into CASSYGGWADTQYF.

The genes are TRBV24-1 and TRBJ2-2, with a possible D match to TRBD1 (6 bases). This CDR3 is 13 amino acids long. Germline CDR1 reads KGHDR; CDR2 reads SFDVKD. The V end was cut by 7 bases, the J end by 6 bases, with 11 bases between. Here the CDR3 DNA reads TGTGCCACCAGGGCAGGGGTCTCCGGGGAGCTGTTTTTT. Protein sequence: CATRAGVSGELFF.

The genes are TRBV4-1 and TRBJ2-1; 9 bases align to TRBD2. Trimming at V came to 1 base and at J to 5 bases, leaving 21 bases not matched to a gene. The CDR3 consists of 21 residues. Germline assignment: CDR1 MGHRA and CDR2 YSYEKL. Written as DNA, the CDR3 is TGCGCCAGCAGCCAAGTCATCTGGTATCGTAGCGGGGGCCAACGTGACAATGAGCAGTTCTTC. Its protein is CASSQVIWYRSGGQRDNEQFF.

The V gene is TRBV2, the J gene TRBJ1-6; 8 nucleotides match TRBD1. CDR3 size: 13 residues. With 6 bases clipped from V and 13 bases from J, the junction kept 8 bases outside the gene matches. Germline CDR1 and CDR2: SNHLY and FYNNEI. CDR3 amino acids: CASRTGTGSPLHF. The CDR3 DNA reads as TGTGCCAGCAGAACCGGGACAGGTTCTCCCCTCCACTTT.

In its sample, this clonotype was seen once. The chain links TRBV3-1 to TRBJ2-3; D not certain. V was cut by 0 bases and J by 1 base, with 5 bases left in between. The CDR3 contains 14 residues. The germline gives CDR1 LGHDT, CDR2 YNNKEL (reference sequence). The CDR3 spells CASSQDDRTDTQYF. The CDR3 region has the DNA TGTGCCAGCAGCCAAGATGACCGCACAGATACGCAGTATTTT.

The CDR3 protein is CASSLRQGDYNEQFF. DNA for the CDR3: TGCGCCAGCAGCCTCAGACAGGGAGATTACAATGAGCAGTTCTTC. The V call is TRBV4-3, the J call TRBJ2-1; TRBD1 matches 7 bases. Germline CDR1 is LGHNA and CDR2 is YSLEER. The ends lost 4 bases at V and 4 bases at J; junction bases unmatched: 7. This CDR3 region has 15 residues.